These 24 T cell receptor beta chains were all obtained from the same sample, sequenced in a study of monozygotic twins with inflammatory bowel disease. TCRdb reprocessed the 5' RACE reads and keeps a single row for each CDR3 protein, giving no DNA. Its table lists some 150,000 distinct CDR3 sequences. Sample: blood. The receptors stem from a human donor with ulcerative colitis or Crohn's disease, or a healthy co-twin of an affected twin (not recorded which).

The chain uses TRBV5-1 and TRBJ2-7; TCRdb gives TRBD2 as the D gene, but with no DNA this cannot be confirmed. Germline CDR1 reads SGHRS; CDR2 reads YFSETQ. The CDR3 runs to 15 residues. The CDR3 loop reads CASSLVVGASYEQYF.

The chain has TRBV7-3 and TRBJ1-1; there is no DNA to check the TCRdb D call of TRBD1. The CDR3 is 15 residues long. The V gene's germline CDR1 is SGHTA and CDR2 FQGTGA. The CDR3 protein is CASSLGPGTLTEAFF. Full variable domain (outside the CDR3, taken from reference TRBV7-3 and TRBJ1-1): GAGVSQTPSNKVTEKGKYVELRCDPISGHTALYWYRQSLGQGPEFLIYFQGTGAADDSGLPNDRFFAVRPEGSVSTLKIQRTERGDSAVYLCASSLGPGTLTEAFFGQGTRLTVV.

The rearrangement links TRBV5-4 to TRBJ2-1. The length of the CDR3 is 11 residues. Germline assignment: CDR1 SGHNT and CDR2 YYREEE (reference sequence). CDR3 region: CASSLTTEQFF.

Here the CDR3 reads CASSSRIDISYEQYF. This chain joins TRBV12-3 or TRBV12-4 and TRBJ2-7. CDR3 size: 15 residues.

The chain carries TRBV14 and TRBJ1-2; TCRdb outputs TRBD1, but without DNA this stays unchecked. There are 16 residues in the CDR3. The germline V gene has CDR1 SGHDN and CDR2 FVKESK. The CDR3 loop is CASSPIGLGQGDGYTF. Full variable domain (missing parts from reference TRBV14 and TRBJ1-2): EAGVTQFPSHSVIEKGQTVTLRCDPISGHDNLYWYRRVMGKEIKFLLHFVKESKQDESGMPNNRFLAERTGGTYSTLKVQPAELEDSGVYFCASSPIGLGQGDGYTFGSGTRLTVV.

V gene TRBV6-5 combines with J gene TRBJ1-2; TCRdb selects TRBD1, and the lack of DNA leaves this call unchecked. Per the germline V gene, CDR1 is MNHEY and CDR2 is SVGAGI. This CDR3 is built from 15 residues. The CDR3 sequence is CASSYQKDRLYGYTF.

The chain has TRBV5-5 and TRBJ1-6. Germline V lookup: CDR1 SGHKS, CDR2 YYEKEE (reference sequence). The CDR3 loop spans 17 amino acids. The CDR3: CASSPSKEGMNNSPLHF.

The gene calls are TRBV14 and TRBJ2-4. The CDR3 covers 12 residues. Germline V gene sequence: CDR1 SGHDN, CDR2 FVKESK. This CDR3 is CASTQAKNIQYF.

The rearrangement links TRBV11-2 to TRBJ2-1; TCRdb indicates TRBD1, and absent DNA this call remains unverified. Germline values: CDR1 SGHAT, CDR2 FQNNGV. CDR3 size: 17 residues. CDR3 protein: CASSLGGPLSSYNEQFF.

The chain joins TRBV6-6 to TRBJ1-1; TCRdb lists TRBD1, though no DNA is available to test this call. Germline V CDR1 and CDR2: MNHNY, SVGAGI (reference sequence). This CDR3 is built from 12 residues. The CDR3 sequence is CASSYGQGYAFF.

The chain recombines TRBV13 with TRBJ2-4. The CDR3 covers 12 residues. The germline V gene has CDR1 PRHDT and CDR2 FYEKMQ (reference sequence). The CDR3 sequence is CASSLAPNIQYF.

The rearrangement uses TRBV21-1 and TRBJ2-7; absent DNA, TCRdb's TRBD2 call cannot be checked. TRBV21-1 is a documented pseudogene. The CDR3 has 18 amino acids. The CDR3 reads CASSQRGTSGNLSYEQYF.

The V call is TRBV14, the J call TRBJ2-1; the TCRdb call, TRBD2, lacks DNA for checking. This CDR3 has 13 amino acids. Germline lookup yields CDR1 SGHDN and CDR2 FVKESK. This CDR3 is CASSPTRHGEQFF. Full variable domain (remainder filled in from reference TRBV14 and TRBJ2-1): EAGVTQFPSHSVIEKGQTVTLRCDPISGHDNLYWYRRVMGKEIKFLLHFVKESKQDESGMPNNRFLAERTGGTYSTLKVQPAELEDSGVYFCASSPTRHGEQFFGPGTRLTVL.

This chain joins TRBV20-1 and TRBJ2-7; TCRdb's D gene call, TRBD1, goes unchecked for lack of DNA. Germline values: CDR1 DFQATT, CDR2 SNEGSKA (reference sequence). The CDR3 length is 13 residues. The CDR3 spells CSARDRVSGEQYF.

The chain recombines TRBV20-1 with TRBJ2-7; TCRdb indicates TRBD2, and absent DNA this call remains unverified. CDR1 and CDR2 from the germline V gene are DFQATT and SNEGSKA (reference sequence). This CDR3 spans 16 amino acids. CDR3: CSARDWTSGASYEQYF.

The chain combines TRBV6-2 or TRBV6-3 with TRBJ1-2. Per the germline V gene, CDR1 is MNHEY and CDR2 is SVGEGT. CDR3 length: 11 residues. CDR3 protein: CASSFGVGYTF.

This chain connects TRBV5-5 to TRBJ1-2; no DNA is available, so the TRBD1 call from TCRdb remains unchecked. CDR3 length equals 14 residues. In germline, CDR1 is SGHKS, CDR2 YYEKEE (reference sequence). This CDR3 reads CASRRDSQGYGYTF.

This chain joins TRBV11-2 and TRBJ2-7; the TCRdb call, TRBD1, lacks DNA for checking. CDR1 and CDR2 from the germline V gene are SGHAT and FQNNGV. This CDR3 region has 16 residues. CDR3: CASSSRTQGASYEQYF. The full variable domain, its missing parts supplied by reference TRBV11-2 and TRBJ2-7, is EAGVAQSPRYKIIEKRQSVAFWCNPISGHATLYWYQQILGQGPKLLIQFQNNGVVDDSQLPKDRFSAERLKGVDSTLKIQPAKLEDSAVYLCASSSRTQGASYEQYFGPGTRLTVT.

The CDR3: CASSRTSQGNYGYTF. The V and J genes are TRBV27 and TRBJ1-2; the TCRdb D gene call, TRBD1, has no DNA to confirm it. CDR1 is MNHEY, CDR2 SMNVEV, per germline (reference sequence). The CDR3 totals 15 residues.

The V gene is TRBV6-4, the J gene TRBJ1-1; as DNA is missing, the TRBD1 call by TCRdb cannot be tested. There are 19 residues in the CDR3. From germline, CDR1 is MRHNA and CDR2 SNTAGT. The CDR3 region is CASSRYATGQGLFDTEAFF.

The J gene is TRBJ2-1, the V gene TRBV6-2 or TRBV6-3; absent DNA, TCRdb's TRBD2 call cannot be checked. Germline V CDR1 and CDR2: MNHEY, SVGEGT. This CDR3 contains 16 residues. Here the CDR3 reads CASSSGTSGSIHEQFF.

The chain combines TRBV27 with TRBJ2-2; absent DNA, TCRdb's TRBD2 call cannot be checked. The CDR3 loop spans 16 amino acids. Per the germline V gene, CDR1 is MNHEY and CDR2 is SMNVEV (reference sequence). The CDR3 here is CASSVIAGAGTGELFF.

The CDR3 region is CASSWDGPKAFF. The chain has TRBV5-1 and TRBJ1-1; TCRdb lists TRBD1, though no DNA is available to test this call. CDR1 is SGHRS, CDR2 YFSETQ, per germline. The CDR3 has 12 amino acids.

The chain has TRBV5-8 and TRBJ1-1; absent DNA, TCRdb's TRBD1 call cannot be checked. Germline lookup yields CDR1 SGHTS and CDR2 YDEGEE. The CDR3 has 15 amino acids. CDR3 residues: CASKLASGTGTEAFF.